A selection of T cell receptor beta chains follows, all from one sample in a study of T cell responses to AZD1222 COVID-19 vaccine. Method: immunoSEQ multiplex PCR; TCRdb's copy keeps in-frame clones and lacks some. The sample has 120,000 or so clones, approximately 88% seen once. Sequences were derived from peripheral blood, sampled on day 0 of AZD1222 vaccination. The receptors shown here come from an adult in good health. Both conserved end residues are part of each CDR3. Each record gives: V gene, CDR3 protein.

v_call: TRBV10-2; cdr3_aa: CASSHIRSGGKYNEQFF
v_call: TRBV5-1; cdr3_aa: CASSPEVAGGNTGELFF
v_call: TRBV29-1; cdr3_aa: CSVAGGDTEAFF
v_call: TRBV20-1; cdr3_aa: CSARYQETQYF
v_call: TRBV6-4; cdr3_aa: CASSDGASSGANVLTF
v_call: TRBV3-1/TRBV3-2; cdr3_aa: CASSQRRGLGLAGHANTGELFF
v_call: TRBV7-8; cdr3_aa: CASSLVGQTSNSPLHF
v_call: TRBV24-1; cdr3_aa: CATSDRTGGAETQYF
v_call: TRBV5-1; cdr3_aa: CASSLQGSTEAFF
v_call: TRBV6-2/TRBV6-3; cdr3_aa: CASSLSRPGTRKQFF